These 10 T cell receptor beta chains share one sample of origin, sequenced in a study of Graves' ophthalmopathy and Graves' hyperthyroidism. The authors amplified TCR beta CDR3 regions from RNA transcripts. The authors performed first-round RT-PCR with HTBI primers and then a second-round multiplex PCR. One entry per CDR3 protein, called by TCRdb with MiXCR from the multiplex PCR reads. The sample consists of about 14,000 distinct CDR3 sequences, approximately 51% of them appearing once. Sequencing used peripheral blood. All receptors come from a woman between 25 and 40 years old with Graves' ophthalmopathy.

For this clonotype: The conserved phenylalanine or tryptophan is not found at the CDR3 terminus, so this likely reflects a read error. The DNA is omitted, as the CDR3 cannot be located on it reliably, and the CDR3 follows TCRdb's listing. V and J are TRBV7-2 and TRBJ2-4; the D call of TRBD1 is as the table states it, not checked on the DNA. CDR1 is SGHTA, CDR2 FQGNSA, per germline. The CDR3 is 9 residues long, ends included. The CDR3 here is CASSLDGTG.

J is TRBJ1-1 and V is TRBV7-2, with D unclear. The CDR3 has 13 residues. CDR1 SGHTA and CDR2 FQGNSA come from the germline V gene. Trimming took 3 bases from V and 1 from J, leaving 6 bases between them. The CDR3 DNA sequence: TGTGCCAGCAGCTTTGCAGAGAACACTGAAGCTTTCTTT. As protein: CASSFAENTEAFF.

This clonotype was picked up one time. The genes are TRBV24-1 and TRBJ2-3; TRBD1 or TRBD2 may be the D gene (5 bases each). CDR3 length: 17 amino acids. V dropped 2 bases and J dropped 3 bases, with 17 bases sitting between them. The germline V gene encodes CDR1 KGHDR and CDR2 SFDVKD. CDR3 amino acids: CATSDWSGTRETDTQYF. CDR3 in DNA: TGTGCCACCAGTGATTGGTCGGGGACCAGGGAGACAGATACGCAGTATTTT.

This clonotype has at least ten counts. The V call is TRBV19, the J call TRBJ1-1, with TRBD1 identical over 11 bases. The CDR3 spans 15 residues. Looked up from germline, CDR1 is LNHDA and CDR2 is SQIVND (reference sequence). The V segment lost 5 bases and the J segment 7 bases; nucleotides outside the gene matches: 9. CDR3 DNA sequence: TGTGCCAGTAGTGCCCCGGGACAGGGGGTGTATGAAGCTTTCTTT. It encodes CASSAPGQGVYEAFF.

The chain recombines TRBV27 with TRBJ1-6, with 11 bases identical to TRBD1. Germline trimming cut 6 bases from V and 11 bases from J; bases unmatched to any gene: 9. The CDR3 consists of 15 residues. Germline values: CDR1 MNHEY, CDR2 SMNVEV (reference sequence). DNA of the CDR3: TGTGCCAGCAGGATCCACGGGACAGGGGGGCCACCCCTCCACTTT. It encodes CASRIHGTGGPPLHF.

In its sample, this clonotype was seen once. The chain is built from TRBV15 and TRBJ2-5; TRBD2 agrees at 13 bases. Germline trimming cut 1 base from V and 5 bases from J; bases unmatched to any gene: 1. The CDR3 is made up of 15 amino acids. The germline gives CDR1 LNHNV, CDR2 YYDKDF (reference sequence). CDR3 sequence: CATSRGTSGSETQYF. CDR3 bases: TGTGCCACCAGCAGAGGGACTAGCGGGAGTGAGACCCAGTACTTC.

The chain recombines TRBV10-3 with TRBJ2-7, with 14 bases matching TRBD2. The ends lost 6 bases at V and 6 bases at J; junction bases unmatched: 7. The CDR3 spans 15 residues. Germline-derived CDR1 and CDR2 are ENHRY and SYGVKD. The CDR3 DNA sequence: TGTGCCATCAGAGCGGGACTAGCGGGAGCCTCCGAGCAGTACTTC. This sequence encodes CAIRAGLAGASEQYF.

The V call is TRBV5-1, the J call TRBJ1-1; D call uncertain. Germline V CDR1 and CDR2: SGHRS, YFSETQ. V shed 4 bases and J shed 4 bases, with 11 bases lying between them. This CDR3 has 13 amino acids. CDR3 amino acids: CASSAIEGTEAFF. CDR3 coding DNA: TGCGCCAGCAGCGCTATAGAGGGCACTGAAGCTTTCTTT.

This clonotype was seen repeatedly, ten times or more. Possible read error: a much larger clone is one base away. The chain uses TRBV6-1 and TRBJ2-7, with D unclear. CDR3 length: 13 amino acids. Germline V gives CDR1 MNHNS, CDR2 SASEGT. DNA of the CDR3: TGTGCCAGCAGTGAACGGAATCTCTACGAGCAGCACTTC. This sequence encodes CASSERNLYEQHF.

This clonotype was found once. CDR3 region: CATTGTGQENTGELFF. In nucleotides, the CDR3 is TGTGCCACCACAGGAACGGGACAGGAGAACACCGGGGAGCTGTTTTTT. This chain links TRBV15 with TRBJ2-2, with 8 bases identical to TRBD1. The CDR3 is 16 residues long. The J segment lost 1 base and the V segment lost 7 bases, leaving 8 bases of the junction unmatched. Per the germline V gene, CDR1 is LNHNV and CDR2 is YYDKDF (reference sequence).